This TCR beta chain came from a study of T-cell reconstitution after alpha-beta-depleted transplantation in children. Study results and caveats: After one year, T-cell counts and TCRbeta diversity mostly came from new T cells. After transplant, high TCRbeta diversity at day 60 in some patients arose from surviving recipient T cells and thymic progenitors. Two months or so post-transplant, alpha-beta T cells reportedly derived from several hundred expanded graft clones.

This clonotype showed up many times. Its antigen is undetermined. This CDR3 comprises 16 residues. In germline, CDR1 is MDHEN, CDR2 SYDVKM. The V and J ends lost 0 bases and 0 bases respectively, with 11 bases between them. The authors prepared the TCRbeta library with unique molecular identifiers. TCRdb fed the PCR reads into MiXCR, producing one record per CDR3 protein. The table records 200,000 to 250,000 distinct CDR3 sequences, approximately 8% of them present only once. The V call is TRBV28, the J call TRBJ1-2; D possibly corresponds to TRBD1 (5 bases). The specimen comprised PBMCs, mostly from graft donor cells, sampled 180 days after TCRalphabeta/CD19-depleted stem cell transplant. This sequence originates from a male patient under 18 who had a stem cell transplant for acute lymphoblastic leukemia, so the T cells may come from the graft donor. CDR3 coding DNA: TGTGCCAGCAGTTTATGGGCGGCAGGGACTAACTATGGCTACACCTTC. It encodes CASSLWAAGTNYGYTF.